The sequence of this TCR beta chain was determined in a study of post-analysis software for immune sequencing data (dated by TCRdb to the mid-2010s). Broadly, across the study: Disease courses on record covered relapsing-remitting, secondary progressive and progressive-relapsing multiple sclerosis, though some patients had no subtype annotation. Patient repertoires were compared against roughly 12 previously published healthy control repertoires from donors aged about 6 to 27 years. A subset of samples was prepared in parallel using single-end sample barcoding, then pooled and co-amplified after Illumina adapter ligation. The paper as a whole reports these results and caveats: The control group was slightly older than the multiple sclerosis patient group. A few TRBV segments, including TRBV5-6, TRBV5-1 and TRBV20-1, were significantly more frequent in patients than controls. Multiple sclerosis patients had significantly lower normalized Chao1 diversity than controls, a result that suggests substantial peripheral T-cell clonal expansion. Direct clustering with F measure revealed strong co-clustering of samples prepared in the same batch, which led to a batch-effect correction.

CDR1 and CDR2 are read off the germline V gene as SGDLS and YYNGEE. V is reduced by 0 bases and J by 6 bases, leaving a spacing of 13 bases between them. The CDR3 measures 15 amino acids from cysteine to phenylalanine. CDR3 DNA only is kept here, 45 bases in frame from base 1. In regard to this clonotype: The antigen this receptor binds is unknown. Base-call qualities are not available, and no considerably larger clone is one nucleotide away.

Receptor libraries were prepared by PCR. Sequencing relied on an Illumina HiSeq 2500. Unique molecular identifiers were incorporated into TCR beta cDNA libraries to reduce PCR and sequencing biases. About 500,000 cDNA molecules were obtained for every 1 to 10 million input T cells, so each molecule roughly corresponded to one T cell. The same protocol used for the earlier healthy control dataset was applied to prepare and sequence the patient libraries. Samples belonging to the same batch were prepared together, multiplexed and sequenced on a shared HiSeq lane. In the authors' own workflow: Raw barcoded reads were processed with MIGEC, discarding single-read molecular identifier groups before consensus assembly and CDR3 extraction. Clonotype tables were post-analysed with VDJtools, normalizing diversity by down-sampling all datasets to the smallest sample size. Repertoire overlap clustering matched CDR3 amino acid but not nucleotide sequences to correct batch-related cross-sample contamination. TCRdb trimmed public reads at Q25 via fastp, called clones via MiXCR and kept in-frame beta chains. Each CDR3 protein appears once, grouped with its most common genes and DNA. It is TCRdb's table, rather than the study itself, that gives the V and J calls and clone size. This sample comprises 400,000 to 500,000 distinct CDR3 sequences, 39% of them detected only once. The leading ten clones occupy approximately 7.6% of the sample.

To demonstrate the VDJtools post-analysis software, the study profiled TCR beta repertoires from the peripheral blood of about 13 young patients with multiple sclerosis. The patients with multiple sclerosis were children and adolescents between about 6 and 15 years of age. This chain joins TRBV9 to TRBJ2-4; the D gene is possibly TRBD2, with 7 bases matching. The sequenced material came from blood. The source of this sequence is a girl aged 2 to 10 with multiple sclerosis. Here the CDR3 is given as CASSVDGGPRNIQYF. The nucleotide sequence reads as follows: TGTGCCAGCAGCGTAGACGGGGGGCCTAGAAACATTCAGTACTTC.